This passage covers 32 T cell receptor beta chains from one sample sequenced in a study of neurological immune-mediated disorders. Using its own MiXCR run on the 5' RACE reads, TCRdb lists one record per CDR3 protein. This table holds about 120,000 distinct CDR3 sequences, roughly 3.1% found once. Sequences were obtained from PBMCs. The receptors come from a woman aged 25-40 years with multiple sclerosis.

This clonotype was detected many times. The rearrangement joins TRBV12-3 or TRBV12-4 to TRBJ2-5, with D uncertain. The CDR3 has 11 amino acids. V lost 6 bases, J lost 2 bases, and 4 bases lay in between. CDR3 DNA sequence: TGTGCCAGCAGACTTCAAGAGACCCAGTACTTC. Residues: CASRLQETQYF.

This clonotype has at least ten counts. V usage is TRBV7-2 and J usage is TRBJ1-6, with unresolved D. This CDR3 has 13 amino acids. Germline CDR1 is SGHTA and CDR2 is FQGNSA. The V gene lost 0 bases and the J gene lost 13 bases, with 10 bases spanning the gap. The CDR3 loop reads CASSLASLLPLHF. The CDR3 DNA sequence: TGTGCCAGCAGCTTAGCTTCCCTCCTTCCCCTCCACTTT. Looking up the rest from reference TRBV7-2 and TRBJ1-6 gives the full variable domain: GAGVSQSPSNKVTEKGKDVELRCDPISGHTALYWYRQSLGQGLEFLIYFQGNSAPDKSGLPSDRFSAERTGGSVSTLTIQRTQQEDSAVYLCASSLASLLPLHFGNGTRLTVT.

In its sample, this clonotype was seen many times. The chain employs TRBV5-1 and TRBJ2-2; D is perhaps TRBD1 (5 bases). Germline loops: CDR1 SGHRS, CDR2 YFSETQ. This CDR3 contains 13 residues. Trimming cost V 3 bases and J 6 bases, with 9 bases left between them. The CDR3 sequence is CASSSVTAGELFF. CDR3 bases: TGCGCCAGCAGCTCTGTGACAGCCGGGGAGCTGTTTTTT. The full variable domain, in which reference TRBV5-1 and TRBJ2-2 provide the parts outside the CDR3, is KAGVTQTPRYLIKTRGQQVTLSCSPISGHRSVSWYQQTPGQGLQFLFEYFSETQRNKGNFPGRFSGRQFSNSRSEMNVSTLELGDSALYLCASSSVTAGELFFGEGSRLTVL.

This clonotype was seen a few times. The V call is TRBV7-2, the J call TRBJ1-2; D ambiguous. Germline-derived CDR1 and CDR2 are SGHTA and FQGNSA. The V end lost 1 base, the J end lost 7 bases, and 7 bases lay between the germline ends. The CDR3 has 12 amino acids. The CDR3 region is CASSLGMTGYTF. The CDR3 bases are TGTGCCAGCAGCTTAGGGATGACTGGCTACACCTTC.

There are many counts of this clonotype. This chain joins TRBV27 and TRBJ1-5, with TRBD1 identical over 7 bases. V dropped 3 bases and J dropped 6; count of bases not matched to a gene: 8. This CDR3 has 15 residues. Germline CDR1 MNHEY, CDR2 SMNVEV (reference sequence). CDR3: CASSFSEGAAQPQHF. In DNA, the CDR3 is TGTGCCAGCAGTTTCTCGGAGGGGGCAGCTCAGCCCCAGCATTTT.

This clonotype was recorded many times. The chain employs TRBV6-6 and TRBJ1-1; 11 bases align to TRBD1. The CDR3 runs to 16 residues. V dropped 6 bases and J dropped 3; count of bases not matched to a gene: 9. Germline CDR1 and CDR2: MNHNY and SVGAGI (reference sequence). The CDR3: CASRIRTGGTDTEAFF. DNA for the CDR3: TGTGCCAGCAGAATAAGGACAGGGGGCACCGACACTGAAGCTTTCTTT.

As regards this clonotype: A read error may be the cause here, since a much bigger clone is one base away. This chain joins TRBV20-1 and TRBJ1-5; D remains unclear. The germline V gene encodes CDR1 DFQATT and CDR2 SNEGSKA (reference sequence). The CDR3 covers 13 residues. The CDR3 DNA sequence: TGCAGTGCTAGAGATGGCAAGGTTCAGCCCCAGAATTTT. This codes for CSARDGKVQPQNF.

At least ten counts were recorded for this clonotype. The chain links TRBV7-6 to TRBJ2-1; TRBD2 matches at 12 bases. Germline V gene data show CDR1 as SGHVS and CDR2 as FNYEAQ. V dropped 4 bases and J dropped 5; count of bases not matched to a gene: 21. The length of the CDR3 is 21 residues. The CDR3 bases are TGTGCCAGCAGCTCTACCTCAGGGACCGCACTTCTAGCGGGGGGGCACAATGAGCAGTTCTTC. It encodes CASSSTSGTALLAGGHNEQFF.

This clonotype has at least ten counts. The CDR3 loop is CASSYSPPGLVYNEQFF. The DNA of the CDR3 is TGTGCCAGCAGTTACTCGCCCCCGGGACTAGTCTACAATGAGCAGTTCTTC. The rearrangement uses TRBV6-5 and TRBJ2-1; 8 bases align to TRBD2. The CDR3 loop spans 17 amino acids. V shed 0 bases, J shed 3 bases, and the junction held 7 bases outside the gene matches. Germline values: CDR1 MNHEY, CDR2 SVGAGI.

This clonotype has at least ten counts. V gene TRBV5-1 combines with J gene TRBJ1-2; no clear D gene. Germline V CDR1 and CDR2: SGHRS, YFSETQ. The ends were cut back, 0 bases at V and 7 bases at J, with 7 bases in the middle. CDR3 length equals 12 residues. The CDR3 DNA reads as TGCGCCAGCAGCTTGGACCTCTCTGGCTACACCTTC. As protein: CASSLDLSGYTF.

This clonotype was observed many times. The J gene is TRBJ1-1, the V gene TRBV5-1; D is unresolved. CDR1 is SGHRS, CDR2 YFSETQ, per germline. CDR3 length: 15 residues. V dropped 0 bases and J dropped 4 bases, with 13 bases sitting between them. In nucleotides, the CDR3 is TGCGCCAGCAGCTTGGAAAGTCGAGGCTCCACTGAAGCTTTCTTT. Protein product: CASSLESRGSTEAFF.

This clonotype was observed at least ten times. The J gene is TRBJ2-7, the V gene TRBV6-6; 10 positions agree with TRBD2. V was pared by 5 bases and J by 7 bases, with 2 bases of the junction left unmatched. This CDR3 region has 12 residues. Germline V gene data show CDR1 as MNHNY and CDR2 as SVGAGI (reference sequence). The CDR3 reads CASSTTSGEQYF. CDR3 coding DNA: TGTGCCAGCAGTACGACTAGCGGGGAGCAGTACTTC.

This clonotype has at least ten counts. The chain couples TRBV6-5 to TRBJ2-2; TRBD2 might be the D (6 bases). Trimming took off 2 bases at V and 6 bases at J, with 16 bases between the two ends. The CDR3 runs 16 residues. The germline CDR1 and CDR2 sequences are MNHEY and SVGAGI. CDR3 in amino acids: CASSYEGRKGSGELFF. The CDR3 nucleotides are TGTGCCAGCAGTTACGAGGGGAGGAAAGGGTCCGGGGAGCTGTTTTTT.

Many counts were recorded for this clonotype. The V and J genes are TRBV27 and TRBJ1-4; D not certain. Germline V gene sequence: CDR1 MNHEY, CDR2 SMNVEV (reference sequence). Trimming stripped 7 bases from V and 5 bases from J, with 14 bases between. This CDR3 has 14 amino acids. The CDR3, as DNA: TGTGCCAGCACCAAACACGGGAGAAATGAAAAACTGTTTTTT. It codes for CASTKHGRNEKLFF.

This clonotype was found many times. The CDR3, as DNA: TGTGCCAGCAGCTTAGACCCGACAGGAGGGGAAAAACTGTTTTTT. Protein sequence: CASSLDPTGGEKLFF. The V and J genes are TRBV7-8 and TRBJ1-4; weak D call: TRBD1 (6 bases). Trimming removed 1 base from V and 8 bases from J, with 14 bases in between. Germline V lookup: CDR1 SGHVS, CDR2 FQNEAQ. The CDR3 has 15 residues.

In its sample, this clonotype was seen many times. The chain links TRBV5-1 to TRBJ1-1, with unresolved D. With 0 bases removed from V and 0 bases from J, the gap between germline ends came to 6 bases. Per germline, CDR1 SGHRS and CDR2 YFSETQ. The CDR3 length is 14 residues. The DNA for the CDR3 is TGCGCCAGCAGCTTGGTCCCCATGAACACTGAAGCTTTCTTT. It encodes CASSLVPMNTEAFF.

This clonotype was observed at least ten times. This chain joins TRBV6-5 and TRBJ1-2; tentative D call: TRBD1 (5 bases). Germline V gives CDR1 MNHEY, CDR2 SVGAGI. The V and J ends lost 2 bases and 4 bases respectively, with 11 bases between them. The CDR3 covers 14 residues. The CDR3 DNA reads TGTGCCAGCAGTTACAAGGGGAACCCCTATGGCTACACCTTC. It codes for CASSYKGNPYGYTF.

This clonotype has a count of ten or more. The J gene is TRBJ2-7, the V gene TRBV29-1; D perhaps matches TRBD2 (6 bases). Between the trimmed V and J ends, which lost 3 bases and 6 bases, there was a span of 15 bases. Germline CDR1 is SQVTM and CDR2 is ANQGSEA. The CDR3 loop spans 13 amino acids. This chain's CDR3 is CSVDRGKGGEQYF. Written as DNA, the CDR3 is TGCAGCGTTGATCGGGGGAAGGGTGGCGAGCAGTACTTC.

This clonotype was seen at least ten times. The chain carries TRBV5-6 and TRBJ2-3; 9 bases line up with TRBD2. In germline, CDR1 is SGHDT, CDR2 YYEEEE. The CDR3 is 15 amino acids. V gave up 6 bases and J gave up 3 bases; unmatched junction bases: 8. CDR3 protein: CASTTLAGATDTQYF. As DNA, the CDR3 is TGTGCCAGCACCACACTAGCGGGCGCTACAGATACGCAGTATTTT.

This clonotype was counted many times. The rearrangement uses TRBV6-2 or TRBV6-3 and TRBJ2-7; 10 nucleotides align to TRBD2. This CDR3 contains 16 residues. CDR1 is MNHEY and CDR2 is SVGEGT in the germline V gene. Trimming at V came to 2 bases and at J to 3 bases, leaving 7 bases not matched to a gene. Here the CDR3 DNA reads TGTGCCAGCAGTTACGGCATCAGGACTAGCGGCTACGAGCAGTACTTC. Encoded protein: CASSYGIRTSGYEQYF.

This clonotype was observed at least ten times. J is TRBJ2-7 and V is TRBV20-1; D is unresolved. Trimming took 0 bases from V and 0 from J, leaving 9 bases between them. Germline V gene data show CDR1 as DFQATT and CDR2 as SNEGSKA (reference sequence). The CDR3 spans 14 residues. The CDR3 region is CSARDPSSSYEQYF. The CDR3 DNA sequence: TGCAGTGCTAGAGATCCCAGCAGCTCCTACGAGCAGTACTTC.

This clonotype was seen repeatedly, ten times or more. CDR3: CATAYSVQSRVYEQYF. The CDR3 nucleotides are TGTGCCACCGCTTACTCCGTCCAGTCCCGCGTTTACGAGCAGTACTTC. This chain uses TRBV6-5 with TRBJ2-7; D gene uncertain. The V gene's germline CDR1 is MNHEY and CDR2 SVGAGI. This CDR3 comprises 16 residues. With 10 bases removed from V and 4 bases from J, the gap between germline ends came to 26 bases.

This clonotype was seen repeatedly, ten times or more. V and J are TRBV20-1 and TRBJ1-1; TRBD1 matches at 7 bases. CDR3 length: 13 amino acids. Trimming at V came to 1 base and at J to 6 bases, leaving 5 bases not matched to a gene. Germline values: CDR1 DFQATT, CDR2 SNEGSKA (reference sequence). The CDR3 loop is CSARGNRGSEAFF. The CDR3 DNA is TGCAGTGCTAGAGGAAACAGGGGCTCTGAAGCTTTCTTT.

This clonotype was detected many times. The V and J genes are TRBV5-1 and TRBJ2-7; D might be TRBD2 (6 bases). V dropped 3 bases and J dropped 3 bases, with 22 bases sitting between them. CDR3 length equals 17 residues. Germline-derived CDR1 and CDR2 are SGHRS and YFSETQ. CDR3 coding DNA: TGCGCCAGCAGCTCCGGGGACTCCTCCGACCCTCGCTACGAGCAGTACTTC. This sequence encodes CASSSGDSSDPRYEQYF.

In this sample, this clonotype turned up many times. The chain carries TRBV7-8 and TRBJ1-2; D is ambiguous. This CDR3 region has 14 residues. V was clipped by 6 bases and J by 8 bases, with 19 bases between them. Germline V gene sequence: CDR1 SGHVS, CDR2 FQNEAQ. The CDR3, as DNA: TGTGCCAGCAGTTCGAGATGGGTACCGGCCGGCTACACCTTC. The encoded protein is CASSSRWVPAGYTF. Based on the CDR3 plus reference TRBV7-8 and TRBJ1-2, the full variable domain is GAGVSQSPRYKVAKRGQDVALRCDPISGHVSLFWYQQALGQGPEFLTYFQNEAQLDKSGLPSDRFFAERPEGSVSTLKIQRTQQEDSAVYLCASSSRWVPAGYTFGSGTRLTVV.

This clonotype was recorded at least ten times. CDR3 residues: CASSLEGGGAGSPLHF. Here the CDR3 DNA reads TGTGCCAGCAGCTTAGAGGGTGGGGGCGCGGGTTCACCCCTCCACTTT. The genes are TRBV7-2 and TRBJ1-6; TRBD1 is a possible D gene (6 bases). Germline CDR1 SGHTA, CDR2 FQGNSA. The CDR3 runs to 16 residues. Trimming cost V 1 base and J 9 bases, with 16 bases left between them.

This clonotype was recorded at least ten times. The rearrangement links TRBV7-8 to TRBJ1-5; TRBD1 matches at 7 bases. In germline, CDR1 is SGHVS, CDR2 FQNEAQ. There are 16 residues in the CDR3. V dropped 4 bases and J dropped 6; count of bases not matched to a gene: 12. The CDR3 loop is CASSSWTGSSLQPQHF. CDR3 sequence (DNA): TGTGCCAGCAGCTCGTGGACAGGATCTTCTCTTCAGCCCCAGCATTTT.

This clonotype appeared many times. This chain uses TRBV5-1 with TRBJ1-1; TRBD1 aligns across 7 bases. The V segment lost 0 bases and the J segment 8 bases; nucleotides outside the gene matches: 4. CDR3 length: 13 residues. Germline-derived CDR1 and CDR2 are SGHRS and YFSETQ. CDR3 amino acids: CASSLDTGAEAFF. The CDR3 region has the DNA TGCGCCAGCAGCTTGGATACAGGGGCCGAAGCTTTCTTT.

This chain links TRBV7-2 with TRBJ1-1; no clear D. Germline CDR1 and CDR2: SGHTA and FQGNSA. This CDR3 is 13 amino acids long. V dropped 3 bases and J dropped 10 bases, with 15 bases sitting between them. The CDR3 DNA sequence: TGTGCCAGCAGCTTCCAAAGACAAGCGAGAGCTTTCTTT. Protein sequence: CASSFQRQARAFF.

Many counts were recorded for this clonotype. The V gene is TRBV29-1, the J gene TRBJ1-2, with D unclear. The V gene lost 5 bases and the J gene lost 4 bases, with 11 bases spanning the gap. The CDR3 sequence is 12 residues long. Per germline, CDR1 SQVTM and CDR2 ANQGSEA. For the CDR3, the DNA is TGCAGCGTTTCTGATGACCTCTATGGCTACACCTTC. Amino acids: CSVSDDLYGYTF.

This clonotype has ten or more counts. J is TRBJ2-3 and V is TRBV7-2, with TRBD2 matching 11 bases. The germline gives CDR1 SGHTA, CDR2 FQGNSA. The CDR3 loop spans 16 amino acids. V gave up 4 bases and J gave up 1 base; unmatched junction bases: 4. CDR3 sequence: CASSSTSGGRTDTQYF. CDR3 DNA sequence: TGTGCCAGCAGCTCAACTAGCGGGGGACGCACAGATACGCAGTATTTT.

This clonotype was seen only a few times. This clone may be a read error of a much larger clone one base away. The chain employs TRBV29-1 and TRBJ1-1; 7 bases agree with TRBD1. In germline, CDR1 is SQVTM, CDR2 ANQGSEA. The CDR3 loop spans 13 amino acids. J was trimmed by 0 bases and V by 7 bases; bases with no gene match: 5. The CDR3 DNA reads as TGCAGCGAAGCAGGGGGACTGAACACTGAAGCTTTCTTT. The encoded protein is CSEAGGLNTEAFF.